This T cell receptor (beta chain) was obtained from a study of shared T cell receptors in the human thymus. Generated by immunoSEQ multiplex PCR, the TCRdb table keeps only in-frame clones and is missing some. The sample consists of almost 550,000 clones, around 82% of them appearing once. After removal of 4 bases from V and 0 bases from J, the junction contained 6 bases not matched to a gene. CDR3 length equals 16 residues. In germline, CDR1 is SQVTM, CDR2 ANQGSEA. This sample also appeared in a second study, on human thymus T cells.

The specimen was thymocytes. The V gene is TRBV29-1, the J gene TRBJ2-2; 9 nucleotides align to TRBD2. The receptor comes from a boy in the first two years of life with a congenital heart defect. The CDR3 protein is CSVASASGTNTGELFF. The CDR3 DNA is TGCAGCGTTGCCTCGGCTAGCGGGACGAACACCGGGGAGCTGTTTTTT.